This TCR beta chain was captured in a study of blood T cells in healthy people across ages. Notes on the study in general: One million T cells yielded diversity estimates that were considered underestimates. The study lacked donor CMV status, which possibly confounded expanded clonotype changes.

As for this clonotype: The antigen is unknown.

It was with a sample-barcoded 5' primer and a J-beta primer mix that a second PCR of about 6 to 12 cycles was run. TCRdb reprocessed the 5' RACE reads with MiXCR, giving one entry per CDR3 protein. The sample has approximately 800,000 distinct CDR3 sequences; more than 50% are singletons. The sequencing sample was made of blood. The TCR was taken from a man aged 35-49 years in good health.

The CDR3 loop reads CAWSIKSTDTQYF. The CDR3 DNA is TGTGCCTGGAGTATAAAGTCCACAGATACGCAGTATTTT. The V call is TRBV30, the J call TRBJ2-3; no firm D call. Germline values: CDR1 GTSNPN, CDR2 SVGIG (reference sequence). V lost 2 bases and J lost 2, with 8 bases in between. CDR3 size: 13 residues. Combining the CDR3 with reference TRBV30 and TRBJ2-3 gives the whole variable domain SQTIHQWPATLVQPVGSPLSLECTVEGTSNPNLYWYRQAAGRGLQLLFYSVGIGQISSEVPQNLSASRPQDRQFILSSKKLLLSDSGFYLCAWSIKSTDTQYFGPGTRLTVL.